The next 8 T cell receptor beta chains were all read from a single sample in a study of blood T cell repertoires in COVID-19. Sequenced by immunoSEQ multiplex PCR; TCRdb stores in-frame clones only, minus some. The top ten clones hold 1.7% of a sample with about 400,000 clones, under 90% of them seen once. The sequencing sample was made of PBMCs or T cells enriched from blood (not recorded which). Receptors were obtained from a woman aged 25 to 45 who had recovered from COVID-19.

V and J are TRBV28 and TRBJ1-5; no definite D call. The CDR3 consists of 13 residues. V was pared by 3 bases and J by 5 bases, with 8 bases between. From germline, CDR1 is MDHEN and CDR2 SYDVKM. The CDR3 loop is CASSFPSDQPQHF. In nucleotides, the CDR3 is TGTGCCAGCAGTTTTCCCTCGGATCAGCCCCAGCATTTT.

V and J are TRBV9 and TRBJ1-1; perhaps TRBD1 as D (5 bases). Per the germline V gene, CDR1 is SGDLS and CDR2 is YYNGEE. This CDR3 spans 16 amino acids. V lost 0 bases and J 3 bases, leaving 15 bases between the germline ends. The chain's CDR3 is CASSVGAGGVDTEAFF. The CDR3 nucleotides read TGTGCCAGCAGCGTAGGGGCTGGAGGGGTCGACACTGAAGCTTTCTTT.

The chain uses TRBV3-1 (or the pseudogene TRBV3-2) and TRBJ2-1; 12 nucleotides line up with TRBD2. V was clipped by 5 bases and J by 4 bases; unmatched bases: 9. CDR3 length: 17 amino acids. Germline loops: CDR1 LGHDT, CDR2 YNNKEL (reference sequence). CDR3: CASSETLTSGRYNEQFF. The CDR3 region has the DNA TGTGCCAGCAGCGAAACCTTAACTAGCGGGAGGTACAATGAGCAGTTCTTC.

The rearrangement joins TRBV28 to TRBJ1-1; D not certain. The CDR3 contains 15 residues. Germline assignment: CDR1 MDHEN and CDR2 SYDVKM. The V and J ends lost 4 bases and 0 bases respectively, with 12 bases between them. Here the CDR3 DNA reads TGTGCCAGCAGTTCCGTCGGTCCACTGAACACTGAAGCTTTCTTT. It encodes CASSSVGPLNTEAFF.

The gene calls are TRBV30 and TRBJ1-1; a possible D gene is TRBD1 (5 bases). V gave up 2 bases and J gave up 2 bases, with 15 bases separating them. Germline loops: CDR1 GTSNPN, CDR2 SVGIG (reference sequence). The CDR3 has 15 amino acids. The CDR3 DNA is TGTGCCTGGAGTAGTTCCGGACAACTAAACACTGAAGCTTTCTTT. It encodes CAWSSSGQLNTEAFF.

The chain has TRBV6-6 and TRBJ1-2; 8 bases line up with TRBD1. CDR3 size: 16 residues. CDR1 MNHNY and CDR2 SVGAGI come from the germline V gene (reference sequence). V was pared by 5 bases and J by 4 bases, with 12 bases of the junction left unmatched. CDR3 in amino acids: CASSRQGKSSSYGYTF. CDR3 sequence (DNA): TGTGCCAGCAGTCGACAGGGGAAGAGCTCTAGCTATGGCTACACCTTC.

In nucleotides, the CDR3 is TGTGCCAGCAGCCATGGACTTAGGGCTAATGAAAAACTGTTTTTT. Translation: CASSHGLRANEKLFF. The chain links TRBV7-2 to TRBJ1-4; D remains unclear. CDR3 size: 15 residues. Trimming shortened V by 5 bases and J by 3 bases, and 13 bases separated the two germline ends. The germline CDR1 and CDR2 sequences are SGHTA and FQGNSA.

DNA for the CDR3: TGTGCCAGCAGCCTTTCGGGAGGTGAGATGGATACGCAGTATTTT. It yields the protein CASSLSGGEMDTQYF. The rearrangement uses TRBV3-1 (or the pseudogene TRBV3-2) and TRBJ2-3, with 7 bases fitting TRBD2. There are 15 residues in the CDR3. Germline-derived CDR1 and CDR2 are LGHDT and YNNKEL (reference sequence). Losses at the gene ends were 4 bases for V and 6 bases for J; bases not matched to a gene: 10.